A single sample gave rise to the 14 T cell receptor beta chains below, sequenced in a study of T cells in Graves' hyperthyroidism and ophthalmopathy. Regions amplified from RNA transcripts were the TCR beta CDR3 regions. With the HTBI primer set, the TCR CDR3 went through a first round of RT-PCR. TCRdb processed the multiplex PCR reads anew with MiXCR; each CDR3 protein has one entry. The sample records 250,000 to 300,000 distinct CDR3 sequences, 13% being singletons. Sequencing input: blood. These receptors came from a woman aged 25 to 45 with Graves' hyperthyroidism that later progressed to Graves' ophthalmopathy.

This clonotype was counted many times. This chain links TRBV28 with TRBJ2-1, with 9 nucleotides matching TRBD2. Trimming took 5 bases from V and 5 from J; bases not matched to a gene: 7. The germline CDR1 and CDR2 sequences are MDHEN and SYDVKM. CDR3 length: 15 residues. CDR3 in DNA: TGTGCCAGCAGTCGACTAGCGGAGGAAGACAATGAGCAGTTCTTC. Translating it yields CASSRLAEEDNEQFF.

This chain uses TRBV2 with TRBJ2-1; 7 nucleotides agree with TRBD2. CDR1 and CDR2 (germline): SNHLY, FYNNEI. This CDR3 has 15 amino acids. The ends lost 6 bases at V and 3 bases at J; junction bases unmatched: 8. This CDR3 reads CASSPGASGYNEQFF. The CDR3 nucleotides read TGTGCCAGCAGCCCTGGGGCTAGCGGCTACAATGAGCAGTTCTTC.

This clonotype was recorded at least ten times. V is TRBV5-1 and J is TRBJ2-7; TRBD1 aligns across 8 bases. V shed 3 bases and J 3 bases; nucleotides not matched to a gene: 5. The germline V gene encodes CDR1 SGHRS and CDR2 YFSETQ. The CDR3 has 14 residues. The CDR3, as DNA: TGCGCCAGCAGCTGGGGCGGACAGGGCTACGAGCAGTACTTC. It specifies CASSWGGQGYEQYF. The whole variable domain, remainder taken from reference TRBV5-1 and TRBJ2-7, is KAGVTQTPRYLIKTRGQQVTLSCSPISGHRSVSWYQQTPGQGLQFLFEYFSETQRNKGNFPGRFSGRQFSNSRSEMNVSTLELGDSALYLCASSWGGQGYEQYFGPGTRLTVT.

This clonotype was found many times. This chain joins TRBV20-1 and TRBJ1-1, with D tentatively TRBD1 (6 bases). The V end lost 3 bases, the J end lost 0 bases, and 14 bases lay between the germline ends. The length of the CDR3 is 15 residues. The germline CDR1 and CDR2 sequences are DFQATT and SNEGSKA (reference sequence). Written as DNA, the CDR3 is TGCAGTGCTAGCGACGTTGACAGGATGAACACTGAAGCTTTCTTT. The encoded protein is CSASDVDRMNTEAFF.

This clonotype has ten or more counts. V usage is TRBV28 and J usage is TRBJ1-2; D is uncertain. The germline V gene has CDR1 MDHEN and CDR2 SYDVKM. V dropped 2 bases and J dropped 6 bases, with 10 bases sitting between them. The CDR3 sequence is 13 residues long. The CDR3 nucleotides read TGTGCCAGCAGTTTAATGCTTGGTAATGGCTACACCTTC. Translation: CASSLMLGNGYTF.

The chain carries TRBV9 and TRBJ1-6; TRBD1 matches 7 bases. The CDR3 contains 15 residues. Germline loops: CDR1 SGDLS, CDR2 YYNGEE. V lost 2 bases to trimming and J lost 7 bases; unmatched junction nucleotides: 6. As DNA, the CDR3 is TGTGCCAGCAGCGTCGAGGGGGCTACGAATTCACCCCTCCACTTT. It yields the protein CASSVEGATNSPLHF. Full variable domain (remainder filled in from reference TRBV9 and TRBJ1-6): DSGVTQTPKHLITATGQRVTLRCSPRSGDLSVYWYQQSLDQGLQFLIQYYNGEERAKGNILERFSAQQFPDLHSELNLSSLELGDSALYFCASSVEGATNSPLHFGNGTRLTVT.

The chain couples TRBV20-1 to TRBJ1-4; 11 nucleotides agree with TRBD1. There are 16 residues in the CDR3. Germline lookup yields CDR1 DFQATT and CDR2 SNEGSKA (reference sequence). Trimming took 3 bases from V and 4 from J; bases not matched to a gene: 7. The CDR3: CSASGQGAYSNEKLFF. CDR3 DNA: TGCAGTGCTAGCGGACAGGGGGCGTACAGTAATGAAAAACTGTTTTTT.

This clonotype has only a few counts. The gene calls are TRBV6-1 and TRBJ2-4; 11 bases are a match to TRBD2. Germline V gene sequence: CDR1 MNHNS, CDR2 SASEGT. This CDR3 is built from 14 residues. The V segment lost 3 bases and the J segment 7 bases; nucleotides outside the gene matches: 2. The CDR3 spells CASSDSGRGNIQYF. DNA for the CDR3: TGTGCCAGCAGTGATAGCGGGAGGGGTAACATTCAGTACTTC.

In this sample, this clonotype turned up many times. The J gene is TRBJ2-1, the V gene TRBV5-5; 9 positions agree with TRBD2. The length of the CDR3 is 17 residues. Germline trimming cut 2 bases from V and 0 bases from J; bases unmatched to any gene: 6. Germline V gives CDR1 SGHKS, CDR2 YYEKEE (reference sequence). The CDR3 DNA is TGTGCCAGCAGCTTAAGGACTAGCGTCAGCTCCTACAATGAGCAGTTCTTC. Amino acid sequence: CASSLRTSVSSYNEQFF.

This clonotype was detected only a few times. This CDR3 is CASYDTRGYNEQFF. The CDR3 nucleotides read TGTGCCAGCTACGATACCCGAGGCTACAATGAGCAGTTCTTC. V is TRBV6-1 and J is TRBJ2-1, with D hard to call. CDR1 and CDR2 (germline): MNHNS, SASEGT. The CDR3 has 14 residues. The V and J ends lost 8 bases and 3 bases respectively, with 14 bases between them.

This clonotype has ten or more counts. This rearrangement joins TRBV4-2 to TRBJ2-5; 7 nucleotides match TRBD2. This CDR3 contains 15 residues. V lost 2 bases to trimming and J lost 4 bases; unmatched junction nucleotides: 7. Germline CDR1 reads LGHNA; CDR2 reads YNFKEQ. Here the CDR3 reads CASSQQAGPSETQYF. CDR3 in DNA: TGTGCCAGCAGCCAACAAGCGGGACCTTCAGAGACCCAGTACTTC.

This clonotype was seen at least ten times. The chain couples TRBV20-1 to TRBJ1-1, with D perhaps matching TRBD1 (6 bases). The CDR3 loop spans 13 amino acids. Germline lookup yields CDR1 DFQATT and CDR2 SNEGSKA (reference sequence). Trimming pared 6 bases from V and 0 bases from J, leaving 11 bases between. The CDR3: CSADRSMNTEAFF. CDR3 sequence (DNA): TGCAGTGCCGACAGGTCCATGAACACTGAAGCTTTCTTT.

Many counts were recorded for this clonotype. This chain connects TRBV18 to TRBJ1-1; TRBD1 aligns across 8 bases. Germline V gene lookup returns CDR1 KGHSH and CDR2 LQKENI. The V gene end was trimmed by 3 bases and the J gene end by 5 bases; junction bases not matched to a gene: 5. The length of the CDR3 is 14 residues. CDR3 region: CASSPAGGDTEAFF. CDR3 sequence (DNA): TGTGCCAGCTCACCGGCAGGGGGCGATACTGAAGCTTTCTTT.

This clonotype was detected many times. The chain joins TRBV7-2 to TRBJ2-7; D is ambiguous. Trimming shortened V by 6 bases and J by 3 bases, and 18 bases separated the two germline ends. This CDR3 comprises 15 residues. Germline lookup yields CDR1 SGHTA and CDR2 FQGNSA. The CDR3 DNA reads as TGTGCCAGCAGTCTAACGGCGAGCCATCGCTACGAGCAGTACTTC. This codes for CASSLTASHRYEQYF.